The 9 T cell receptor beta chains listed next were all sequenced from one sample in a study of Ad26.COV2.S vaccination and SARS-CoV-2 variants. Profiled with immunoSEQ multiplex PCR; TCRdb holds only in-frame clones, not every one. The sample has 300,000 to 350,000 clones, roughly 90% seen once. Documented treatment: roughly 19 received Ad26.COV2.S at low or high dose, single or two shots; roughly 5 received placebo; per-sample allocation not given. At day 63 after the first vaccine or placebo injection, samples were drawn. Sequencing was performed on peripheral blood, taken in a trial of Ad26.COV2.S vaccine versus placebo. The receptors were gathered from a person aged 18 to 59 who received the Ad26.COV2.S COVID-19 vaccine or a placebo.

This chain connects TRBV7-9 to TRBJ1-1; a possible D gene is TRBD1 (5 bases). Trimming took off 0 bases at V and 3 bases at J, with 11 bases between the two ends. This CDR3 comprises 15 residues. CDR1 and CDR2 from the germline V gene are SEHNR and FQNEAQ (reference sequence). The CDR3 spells CASSLAGTGDTEAFF. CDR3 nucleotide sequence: TGTGCCAGCAGCTTAGCTGGGACGGGGGACACTGAAGCTTTCTTT. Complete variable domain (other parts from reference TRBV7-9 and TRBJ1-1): DTGVSQNPRHKITKRGQNVTFRCDPISEHNRLYWYRQTLGQGPEFLTYFQNEAQLEKSRLLSDRFSAERPKGSFSTLEIQRTEQGDSAMYLCASSLAGTGDTEAFFGQGTRLTVV.

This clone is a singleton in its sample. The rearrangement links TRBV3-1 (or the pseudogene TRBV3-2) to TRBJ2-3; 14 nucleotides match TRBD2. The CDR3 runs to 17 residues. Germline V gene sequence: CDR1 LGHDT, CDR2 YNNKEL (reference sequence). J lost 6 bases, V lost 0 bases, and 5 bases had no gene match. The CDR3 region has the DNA TGTGCCAGCAGCCAAGATCGGGGACTAGCGGGAGTTGATACGCAGTATTTT. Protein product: CASSQDRGLAGVDTQYF.

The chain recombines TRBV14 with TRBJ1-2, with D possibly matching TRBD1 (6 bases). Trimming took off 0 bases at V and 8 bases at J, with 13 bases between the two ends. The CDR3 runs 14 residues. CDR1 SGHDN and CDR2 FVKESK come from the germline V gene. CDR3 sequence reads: CASSQDLTGRGYTF. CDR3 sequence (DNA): TGTGCCAGCAGCCAAGATCTCACAGGGCGAGGCTACACCTTC. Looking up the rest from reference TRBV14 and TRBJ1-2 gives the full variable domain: EAGVTQFPSHSVIEKGQTVTLRCDPISGHDNLYWYRRVMGKEIKFLLHFVKESKQDESGMPNNRFLAERTGGTYSTLKVQPAELEDSGVYFCASSQDLTGRGYTFGSGTRLTVV.

CDR3 residues: CASSQAGQSNYGYTF. For the CDR3, the DNA is TGCGCCAGCAGCCAAGCGGGGCAGTCTAACTATGGCTACACCTTC. The chain links TRBV4-1 to TRBJ1-2; D perhaps matches TRBD1 (5 bases). V gave up 1 base and J gave up 0 bases, with 9 bases separating them. The CDR3 covers 15 residues. Germline-derived CDR1 and CDR2 are MGHRA and YSYEKL.

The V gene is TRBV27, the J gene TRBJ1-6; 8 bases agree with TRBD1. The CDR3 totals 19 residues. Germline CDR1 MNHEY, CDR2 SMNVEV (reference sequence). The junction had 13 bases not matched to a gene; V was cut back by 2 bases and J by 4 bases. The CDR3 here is CASSLEGQGAGGYNSPLHF. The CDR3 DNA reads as TGTGCCAGCAGTTTAGAGGGGCAGGGGGCTGGGGGGTATAATTCACCCCTCCACTTT.

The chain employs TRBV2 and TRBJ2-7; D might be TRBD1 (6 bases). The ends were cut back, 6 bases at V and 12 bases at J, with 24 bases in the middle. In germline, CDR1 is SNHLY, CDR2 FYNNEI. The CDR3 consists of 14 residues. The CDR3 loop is CASRGRQALPRGYF. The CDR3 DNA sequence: TGTGCCAGCAGGGGCCGACAGGCTCTACCTCGGGGGTACTTC.

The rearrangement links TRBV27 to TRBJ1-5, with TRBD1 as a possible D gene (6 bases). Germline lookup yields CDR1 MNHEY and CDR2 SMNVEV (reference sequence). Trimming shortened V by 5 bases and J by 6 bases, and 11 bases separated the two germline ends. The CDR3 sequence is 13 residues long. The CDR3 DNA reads TGTGCCAGCAGTCTTCAGGGGACTCAGCCCCAGCATTTT. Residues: CASSLQGTQPQHF.

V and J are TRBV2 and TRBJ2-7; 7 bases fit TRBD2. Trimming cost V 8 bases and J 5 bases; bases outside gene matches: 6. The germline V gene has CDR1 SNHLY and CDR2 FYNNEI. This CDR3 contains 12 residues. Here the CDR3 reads CASREVSHEQYF. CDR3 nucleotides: TGTGCCAGCCGGGAGGTATCCCACGAGCAGTACTTC.

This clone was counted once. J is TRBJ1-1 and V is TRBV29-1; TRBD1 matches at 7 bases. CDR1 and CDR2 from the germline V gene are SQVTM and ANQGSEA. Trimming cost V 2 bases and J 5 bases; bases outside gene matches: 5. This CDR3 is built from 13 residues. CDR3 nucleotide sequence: TGCAGCGTTGAAATGACAGGGAGAACTGAAGCTTTCTTT. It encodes CSVEMTGRTEAFF.